The next 25 T cell receptor beta chains were all read from a single sample in a study of shared clonotypes between healthy human individuals. Profiling relied on immunoSEQ multiplex PCR, and the TCRdb table lists in-frame clones only, not all of them. The table includes more than 2,000,000 clones, around nine tenths detected once. Material for sequencing was naive CD4+ T cells sorted from blood. The subset: CD45RA+ positively selected. The receptors originated from a man younger than 30 in good health.

The V call is TRBV6-5, the J call TRBJ2-3; 7 nucleotides align to TRBD2. V shed 2 bases, J shed 4 bases, and the junction held 3 bases outside the gene matches. CDR1 MNHEY and CDR2 SVGAGI come from the germline V gene. CDR3 size: 14 residues. The CDR3 DNA is TGTGCCAGCAGTTACCACGGGAGGCCAGATACGCAGTATTTT. Amino acids: CASSYHGRPDTQYF.

The rearrangement joins TRBV5-1 to TRBJ2-3, with D perhaps TRBD2 (7 bases). CDR3 length: 15 amino acids. Trimming pared 2 bases from V and 4 bases from J, leaving 14 bases between. Per germline, CDR1 SGHRS and CDR2 YFSETQ. Here the CDR3 DNA reads TGCGCCAGCAGCTTTCGTGGGGGGGCCTCAGATACGCAGTATTTT. Translated: CASSFRGGASDTQYF. Full variable domain (outside the CDR3, taken from reference TRBV5-1 and TRBJ2-3): KAGVTQTPRYLIKTRGQQVTLSCSPISGHRSVSWYQQTPGQGLQFLFEYFSETQRNKGNFPGRFSGRQFSNSRSEMNVSTLELGDSALYLCASSFRGGASDTQYFGPGTRLTVL.

V gene TRBV5-1 combines with J gene TRBJ2-2; possible D gene TRBD2, 6 bases. This CDR3 comprises 16 residues. V was shortened by 0 bases and J by 1 base, with 10 bases between the two germline ends. Per the germline V gene, CDR1 is SGHRS and CDR2 is YFSETQ. CDR3: CASSLDGRENTGELFF. As DNA, the CDR3 is TGCGCCAGCAGCTTGGATGGGCGGGAGAACACCGGGGAGCTGTTTTTT.

This rearrangement joins TRBV6-1 to TRBJ1-5, with 9 bases lining up with TRBD1. CDR3 length: 16 amino acids. Germline V gives CDR1 MNHNS, CDR2 SASEGT. Trimming at V came to 4 bases and at J to 2 bases, leaving 6 bases not matched to a gene. Written as DNA, the CDR3 is TGTGCCAGCAGTGGGGGGACAGGGACGGGCAATCAGCCCCAGCATTTT. It yields the protein CASSGGTGTGNQPQHF.

The genes are TRBV19 and TRBJ2-5; D might be TRBD2 (5 bases). This CDR3 is built from 14 residues. Trimming shortened V by 5 bases and J by 4 bases, and 14 bases separated the two germline ends. CDR1 is LNHDA, CDR2 SQIVND, per germline (reference sequence). The CDR3 bases are TGTGCCAGTAGTGACCGGGGTTGGGGAGAGACCCAGTACTTC. Translating gives CASSDRGWGETQYF.

The chain employs TRBV7-2 and TRBJ2-1; 12 bases fit TRBD1. From germline, CDR1 is SGHTA and CDR2 FQGNSA. V was pared by 4 bases and J by 7 bases, with 5 bases of the junction left unmatched. The CDR3 consists of 15 residues. CDR3 nucleotide sequence: TGTGCCAGCAGCTCGCCGGGACAGGGGGCGAATGAGCAGTTCTTC. The encoded protein is CASSSPGQGANEQFF.

V gene TRBV15 combines with J gene TRBJ2-7, with D hard to call. Germline CDR1 is LNHNV and CDR2 is YYDKDF (reference sequence). This CDR3 comprises 15 residues. Trimming shortened V by 0 bases and J by 3 bases, and 12 bases separated the two germline ends. The CDR3 loop reads CATSRDLVGSYEQYF. The CDR3 coding sequence is TGTGCCACCAGCAGAGATCTGGTGGGAAGCTACGAGCAGTACTTC.

For this clone: Other DNA sequences in this specimen translate into the identical CDR3. V and J are TRBV7-9 and TRBJ2-7, with 7 bases matching TRBD1. Germline-derived CDR1 and CDR2 are SEHNR and FQNEAQ (reference sequence). Losses at the gene ends were 5 bases for V and 0 bases for J; bases not matched to a gene: 4. This CDR3 spans 14 amino acids. The CDR3 bases are TGTGCCAGCAGCCCGCAGGGGGTCTCCTACGAGCAGTACTTC. This gives the protein CASSPQGVSYEQYF.

This sequence joins TRBV7-2 and TRBJ2-3; 12 positions match TRBD2. The CDR3 has 19 residues. V shed 5 bases and J 6 bases; nucleotides not matched to a gene: 18. CDR1 SGHTA and CDR2 FQGNSA come from the germline V gene. Here the CDR3 DNA reads TGTGCCAGCAGCCAGATGGGGATTACTAGCGGGAGGTTCGGGGATACGCAGTATTTT. Translation: CASSQMGITSGRFGDTQYF.

The V gene is TRBV5-8, the J gene TRBJ1-1; maybe TRBD1 (5 bases). Germline V lookup: CDR1 SGHTS, CDR2 YDEGEE. V lost 0 bases and J lost 1, with 7 bases in between. CDR3 length: 14 amino acids. The CDR3 DNA sequence: TGTGCCAGCAGCTTGGGGAGGGGGAACACTGAAGCTTTCTTT. This sequence encodes CASSLGRGNTEAFF.

The chain employs TRBV18 and TRBJ1-3; D unclear. CDR3 length: 17 residues. V shed 1 base and J shed 0 bases, with 13 bases lying between them. Germline CDR1 and CDR2: KGHSH and LQKENI. This CDR3 is CASSPQKPNFSGNTIYF. DNA for the CDR3: TGTGCCAGCTCACCACAGAAGCCAAATTTCTCTGGAAACACCATATATTTT.

This chain uses TRBV7-9 with TRBJ2-1; the D call may be TRBD1 or TRBD2 (5 bases each). CDR1 and CDR2 (germline): SEHNR, FQNEAQ (reference sequence). Trimming shortened V by 10 bases and J by 5 bases, and 18 bases separated the two germline ends. The CDR3 has 14 residues. The chain's CDR3 is CATTRGDPNNEQFF. CDR3 bases: TGTGCCACTACGAGAGGGGACCCCAACAATGAGCAGTTCTTC.

The chain combines TRBV21-1 with TRBJ2-3; the table's D call, TRBD2, has no DNA check behind it. TRBV21-1 constitutes a pseudogene. The CDR3 contains 17 residues. CDR3: CASSKNLAGGAGDTQYF. CDR3 DNA sequence: TGTGCCAGCAGCAAAAATCTTGCCGGGGGGGCCGGAGATACGCAGTATTTT.

Regarding this clone: This sample includes further DNA sequences coding for the same CDR3. This chain connects TRBV20-1 to TRBJ1-2; D gene uncertain. The germline V gene encodes CDR1 DFQATT and CDR2 SNEGSKA (reference sequence). The CDR3 length is 11 residues. Trimming took off 0 bases at V and 5 bases at J, with 4 bases between the two ends. The CDR3 DNA is TGCAGTGCTAGAGATCCGTATGGCTACACCTTC. Translation: CSARDPYGYTF.

This clone was seen once. CDR3 nucleotide sequence: TGTGCCAGCAGCTTGGTGGGTCGGAGCCCGTACACTGAAGCTTTCTTT. Its translation is CASSLVGRSPYTEAFF. This rearrangement joins TRBV5-6 to TRBJ1-1; no clear D. In germline, CDR1 is SGHDT, CDR2 YYEEEE. The CDR3 has 16 amino acids. Trimming removed 0 bases from V and 3 bases from J, with 15 bases in between.

V gene TRBV5-6 combines with J gene TRBJ1-1; D might be TRBD1 (6 bases). Trimming cost V 5 bases and J 4 bases, with 12 bases left between them. Germline lookup yields CDR1 SGHDT and CDR2 YYEEEE. There are 13 residues in the CDR3. CDR3 nucleotides: TGTGCCAGCAGGGTACAGGGTGGCACTGAAGCTTTCTTT. Amino acid sequence: CASRVQGGTEAFF.

The rearrangement links TRBV19 to TRBJ1-2, with 8 bases identical to TRBD1. Germline V lookup: CDR1 LNHDA, CDR2 SQIVND (reference sequence). Unmatched junction bases numbered 7, after V lost 7 bases and J lost 6 bases. This CDR3 has 13 amino acids. The CDR3 nucleotides read TGTGCCAGTAACATACAGGGGGAAAATGGCTACACCTTC. Translation gives CASNIQGENGYTF. Full variable domain (outside the CDR3, taken from reference TRBV19 and TRBJ1-2): DGGITQSPKYLFRKEGQNVTLSCEQNLNHDAMYWYRQDPGQGLRLIYYSQIVNDFQKGDIAEGYSVSREKKESFPLTVTSAQKNPTAFYLCASNIQGENGYTFGSGTRLTVV.

The chain carries TRBV7-3 and TRBJ2-1, with no clear D. The CDR3 runs 16 residues. Germline lookup yields CDR1 SGHTA and CDR2 FQGTGA. Trimming removed 5 bases from V and 0 bases from J, with 14 bases in between. The DNA for the CDR3 is TGTGCCAGCAGCCCGACGTTGGCTAGCTCCTACAATGAGCAGTTCTTC. This gives the protein CASSPTLASSYNEQFF. Full variable domain (rest looked up from reference TRBV7-3 and TRBJ2-1): GAGVSQTPSNKVTEKGKYVELRCDPISGHTALYWYRQSLGQGPEFLIYFQGTGAADDSGLPNDRFFAVRPEGSVSTLKIQRTERGDSAVYLCASSPTLASSYNEQFFGPGTRLTVL.

V and J are TRBV10-3 and TRBJ2-1; D unresolved. The germline CDR1 and CDR2 sequences are ENHRY and SYGVKD. This CDR3 is built from 15 residues. The V end was cut by 2 bases, the J end by 4 bases, with 12 bases between. The CDR3 protein is CAISEGVKVYNEQFF. CDR3 nucleotide sequence: TGTGCCATCAGTGAGGGGGTCAAAGTGTACAATGAGCAGTTCTTC.

V and J are TRBV5-4 and TRBJ1-4, with 7 positions matching TRBD1. J lost 5 bases, V lost 2 bases, and 3 bases had no gene match. CDR1 is SGHNT, CDR2 YYREEE, per germline (reference sequence). The CDR3 length is 14 residues. This chain's CDR3 is CASSLTGENEKLFF. CDR3 DNA: TGTGCCAGCAGCTTAACAGGGGAAAATGAAAAACTGTTTTTT.

The J gene is TRBJ2-1, the V gene TRBV6-1, with 14 bases that match TRBD2. The CDR3 runs to 19 residues. V trimming: 4 bases; J trimming: 0 bases; junction bases outside the gene matches: 8. Germline loops: CDR1 MNHNS, CDR2 SASEGT. Written as DNA, the CDR3 is TGTGCCAGCAGTGCGGGACTAGCGGGAGTAGGGAGCTCCTACAATGAGCAGTTCTTC. It specifies CASSAGLAGVGSSYNEQFF.

The chain couples TRBV6-5 to TRBJ2-5; TRBD1 is a possible D gene (6 bases). The V gene lost 4 bases and the J gene lost 5 bases, with 11 bases spanning the gap. This CDR3 spans 13 amino acids. Per germline, CDR1 MNHEY and CDR2 SVGAGI. CDR3 residues: CASSFGQQETQYF. CDR3 nucleotides: TGTGCCAGCAGTTTCGGACAGCAGGAGACCCAGTACTTC.

The rearrangement joins TRBV7-2 to TRBJ1-5; a possible D gene is TRBD1 (6 bases). The germline V gene has CDR1 SGHTA and CDR2 FQGNSA. The CDR3 runs 16 residues. Trimming took 5 bases from V and 7 from J, leaving 21 bases between them. CDR3 sequence: CASSLRGPGAGQPQHF. Written as DNA, the CDR3 is TGTGCCAGCAGCCTGCGGGGGCCAGGGGCCGGACAGCCCCAGCATTTT.

J is TRBJ2-3 and V is TRBV11-3, with no clear D. V was clipped by 5 bases and J by 0 bases, with 9 bases between them. The CDR3 contains 14 residues. Germline V gene lookup returns CDR1 SGHNT and CDR2 YENEEA. This chain's CDR3 is CASSPQSSTDTQYF. The CDR3 coding sequence is TGTGCCAGCAGCCCGCAGTCTAGCACAGATACGCAGTATTTT.

The V and J genes are TRBV5-8 and TRBJ2-5; D may match TRBD1 or TRBD2 (5 bases each). V gave up 0 bases and J gave up 0 bases, with 6 bases separating them. The germline V gene has CDR1 SGHTS and CDR2 YDEGEE. The CDR3 covers 14 residues. Here the CDR3 reads CASSLGGYQETQYF. As DNA, the CDR3 is TGTGCCAGCAGCTTGGGGGGGTACCAAGAGACCCAGTACTTC.